This TCR beta chain was documented in a study of T cell responses to AZD1222 COVID-19 vaccine. Points from the study as a whole: Among the donors, most were white British and more were female, and clonal diversity was possibly underestimated. Among vaccine-associated CD4 TCRs, coverage spanned spike, with dominance at 160-218 and 743-854.

This clone was seen only once. Its antigen remains unidentified. Trimming took 4 bases from V and 6 from J, leaving 13 bases between them. The V gene's germline CDR1 is LNHDA and CDR2 SQIVND (reference sequence). CDR3 size: 14 residues. Some clones are missing from TCRdb's copy, which holds only in-frame ones; the method was immunoSEQ multiplex PCR. The sample holds 190,000 or so clones, about 94% seen once. Here the sequenced sample was peripheral blood, taken 28 days after the second AZD1222 dose. V and J are TRBV19 and TRBJ1-5; the D gene is possibly TRBD1 (6 bases). The TCR comes from an adult who received the AZD1222 COVID-19 vaccine. CDR3 nucleotide sequence: TGTGCCAGTAGTACGGTGAAGGGGGGTCAGCCCCAGCATTTT. It yields the protein CASSTVKGGQPQHF. The variable domain in full, completed from reference TRBV19 and TRBJ1-5, reads DGGITQSPKYLFRKEGQNVTLSCEQNLNHDAMYWYRQDPGQGLRLIYYSQIVNDFQKGDIAEGYSVSREKKESFPLTVTSAQKNPTAFYLCASSTVKGGQPQHFGDGTRLSIL.